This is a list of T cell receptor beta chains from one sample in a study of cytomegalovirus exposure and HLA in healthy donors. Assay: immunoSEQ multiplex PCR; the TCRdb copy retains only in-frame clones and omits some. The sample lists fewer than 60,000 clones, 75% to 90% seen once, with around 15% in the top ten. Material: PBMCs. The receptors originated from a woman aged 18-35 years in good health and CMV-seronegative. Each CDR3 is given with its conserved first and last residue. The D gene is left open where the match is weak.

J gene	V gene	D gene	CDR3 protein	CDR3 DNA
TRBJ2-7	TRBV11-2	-	CASSLNQGITYEQYF	TGTGCCAGCAGCCTTAACCAGGGTATAACCTACGAGCAGTACTTC
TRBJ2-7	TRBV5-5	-	CASSLVPSKRAYEQYF	TGTGCCAGCAGCTTGGTCCCCTCGAAAAGAGCCTACGAGCAGTACTTC
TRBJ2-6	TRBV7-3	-	CASSPRSGANVLTF	TGTGCCAGCAGTCCTCGGTCTGGGGCCAACGTCCTGACTTTC
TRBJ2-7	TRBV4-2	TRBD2	CASSQAPQVAGGLYEQYF	TGTGCCAGCAGCCAAGCCCCCCAGGTGGCGGGAGGTCTCTACGAGCAGTACTTC
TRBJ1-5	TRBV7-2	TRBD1	CASSLAPRDRGNQPQHF	TGTGCCAGCAGCTTAGCCCCCCGGGACAGGGGCAATCAGCCCCAGCATTTT
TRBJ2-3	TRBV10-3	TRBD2	CAISEGTSGRTSTDTQYF	TGTGCCATCAGTGAGGGGACTAGCGGGCGGACTAGCACAGATACGCAGTATTTT
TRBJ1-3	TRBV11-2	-	CASSLARHSGNTIYF	TGTGCCAGCAGCTTAGCGCGGCACTCTGGAAACACCATATATTTT
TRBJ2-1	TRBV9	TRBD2	CASSQTSGSSYNEQFF	TGTGCCAGCAGCCAGACTAGCGGGAGCTCCTACAATGAGCAGTTCTTC
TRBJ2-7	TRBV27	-	CASSPGQPREQYF	TGTGCCAGCAGTCCCGGACAGCCGCGCGAGCAGTACTTC
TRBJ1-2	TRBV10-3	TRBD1	CAIRRGQSYGYTF	TGTGCCATCAGGAGGGGACAGTCCTATGGCTACACCTTC
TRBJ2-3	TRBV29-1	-	CSVEPSRASTDTQYF	TGCAGCGTTGAACCCTCCAGGGCTAGCACAGATACGCAGTATTTT
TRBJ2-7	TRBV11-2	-	CASSPASGSYEQYF	TGTGCCAGCAGCCCTGCGTCAGGCTCCTACGAGCAGTACTTC
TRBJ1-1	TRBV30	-	CAWSVRTASLLNTEAFF	TGTGCCTGGAGTGTACGGACAGCCAGCCTATTGAACACTGAAGCTTTCTTT